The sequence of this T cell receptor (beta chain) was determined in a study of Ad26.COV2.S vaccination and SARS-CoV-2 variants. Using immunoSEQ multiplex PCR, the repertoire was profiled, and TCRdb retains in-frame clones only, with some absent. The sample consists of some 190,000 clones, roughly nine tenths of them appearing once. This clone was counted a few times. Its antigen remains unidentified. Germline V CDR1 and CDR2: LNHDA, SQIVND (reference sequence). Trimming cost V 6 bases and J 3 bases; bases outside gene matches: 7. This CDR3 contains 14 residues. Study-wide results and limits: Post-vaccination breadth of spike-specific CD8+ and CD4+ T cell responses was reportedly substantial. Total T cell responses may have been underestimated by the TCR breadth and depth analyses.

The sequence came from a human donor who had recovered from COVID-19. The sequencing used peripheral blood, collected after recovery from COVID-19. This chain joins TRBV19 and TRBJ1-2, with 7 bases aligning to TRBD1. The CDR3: CASSPGQIYYGYTF. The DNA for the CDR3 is TGTGCCAGTAGCCCGGGACAGATCTACTATGGCTACACCTTC. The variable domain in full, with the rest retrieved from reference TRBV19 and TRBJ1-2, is DGGITQSPKYLFRKEGQNVTLSCEQNLNHDAMYWYRQDPGQGLRLIYYSQIVNDFQKGDIAEGYSVSREKKESFPLTVTSAQKNPTAFYLCASSPGQIYYGYTFGSGTRLTVV.